Listed here is a single T cell receptor (beta chain). The data belong to a study of brain T cells in children with intractable seizures. Repertoires were generated with immunoSEQ multiplex PCR, while TCRdb's copy carries only in-frame clones and drops some. Seen here are tens of thousands of clones, about 93% observed once, and the top ten hold approximately 1.4%. Pre-surgery treatment included at least one anti-epileptic drug. From germline, CDR1 is MGHRA and CDR2 YSYEKL. The V and J ends lost 1 base and 2 bases respectively, with 9 bases between them. The CDR3 has 15 amino acids. This rearrangement joins TRBV4-1 to TRBJ1-3, with D unresolved. The TCR comes from a boy under three years old with tuberous sclerosis and intractable seizures. This material consisted of peripheral blood, taken at surgery. The CDR3 spells CASSQVYGAGNTIYF. DNA of the CDR3: TGCGCCAGCAGCCAAGTATACGGTGCTGGAAACACCATATATTTT.